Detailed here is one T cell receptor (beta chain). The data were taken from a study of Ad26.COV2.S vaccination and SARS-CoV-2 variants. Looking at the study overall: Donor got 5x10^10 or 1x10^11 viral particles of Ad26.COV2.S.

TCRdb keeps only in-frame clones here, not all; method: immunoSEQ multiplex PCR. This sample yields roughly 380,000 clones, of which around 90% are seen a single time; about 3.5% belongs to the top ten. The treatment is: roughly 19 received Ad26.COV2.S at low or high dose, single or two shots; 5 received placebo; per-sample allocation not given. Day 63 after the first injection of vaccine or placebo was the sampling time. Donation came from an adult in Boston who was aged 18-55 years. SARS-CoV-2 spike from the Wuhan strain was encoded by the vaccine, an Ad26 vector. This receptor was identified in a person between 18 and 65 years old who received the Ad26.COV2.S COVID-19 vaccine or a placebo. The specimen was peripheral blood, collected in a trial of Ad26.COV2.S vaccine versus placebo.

The CDR3 loop is CASSRTSGTSSIEAFF. DNA for the CDR3: TGTGCCAGCTCACGGACGTCCGGGACATCATCTATTGAAGCTTTCTTT. This chain uses TRBV18 with TRBJ1-1, with TRBD1 as a possible D gene (6 bases). Germline-derived CDR1 and CDR2 are KGHSH and LQKENI. The V and J ends lost 4 bases and 7 bases respectively, with 22 bases between them. The CDR3 has 16 residues.